Listed here are 22 T cell receptor beta chains from one sample, sequenced in a study of radiation and T cells in renal cell carcinoma. Time point in this sample: blood 2 weeks post-SBRT. Treatment meaning: 15 Gy SBRT to primary tumor, nephrectomy 4 weeks later. Method: immunoSEQ multiplex PCR; TCRdb's copy keeps in-frame clones and lacks some. The sample yields about 120,000 clones, 81% seen once. The sequenced sample was blood, obtained from a patient whose treatment included radiotherapy and nephrectomy. The source is a man aged 50-60 years with renal cell carcinoma.

The V and J genes are TRBV7-9 and TRBJ1-6; a weak D match, TRBD1 (6 bases). Per germline, CDR1 SEHNR and CDR2 FQNEAQ (reference sequence). This CDR3 is built from 17 residues. Between the trimmed V and J ends, which lost 6 bases and 2 bases, there was a span of 17 bases. The DNA for the CDR3 is TGTGCCAGCAGGGGTAGTATCGGGGGCCCCTATAATTCACCCCTCCACTTT. It encodes CASRGSIGGPYNSPLHF.

The rearrangement uses TRBV5-1 and TRBJ2-6; D remains ambiguous. Germline CDR1 and CDR2: SGHRS and YFSETQ. The V end lost 0 bases, the J end lost 1 base, and 8 bases lay between the germline ends. The CDR3 has 16 amino acids. The CDR3 DNA sequence: TGCGCCAGCAGCTTGGTCCCTAATTCTGGGGCCAACGTCCTGACTTTC. Protein: CASSLVPNSGANVLTF.

This chain connects TRBV6-5 to TRBJ2-7; D is possibly TRBD1 (6 bases). V was trimmed by 2 bases and J by 0 bases, leaving 8 bases between them. Germline CDR1 MNHEY, CDR2 SVGAGI. This CDR3 contains 14 residues. The DNA for the CDR3 is TGTGCCAGCAGTTACGCAGGGGCCTCCTACGAGCAGTACTTC. Translation gives CASSYAGASYEQYF.

J is TRBJ2-2 and V is TRBV18; D call uncertain. The germline gives CDR1 KGHSH, CDR2 LQKENI. This CDR3 is built from 16 residues. V lost 0 bases to trimming and J lost 6 bases, with 14 bases between them. CDR3 sequence: CASSPPRAPGPGELFF. The CDR3 nucleotides are TGTGCCAGCTCACCACCCCGGGCCCCCGGGCCCGGGGAGCTGTTTTTT.

This clone was observed a few times. The chain employs TRBV4-3 and TRBJ1-2, with D possibly TRBD1 on 6 matching bases. The length of the CDR3 is 14 residues. V was clipped by 1 base and J by 7 bases, with 13 bases between them. CDR1 and CDR2 from the germline V gene are LGHNA and YSLEER. CDR3 residues: CASSQGGHGGGYTF. For the CDR3, the DNA is TGCGCCAGCAGCCAAGGGGGGCACGGGGGTGGCTACACCTTC.

V gene TRBV2 combines with J gene TRBJ2-3, with 12 bases fitting TRBD2. The J segment lost 5 bases and the V segment lost 6 bases, leaving 0 bases of the junction unmatched. The CDR3 loop spans 13 amino acids. Germline assignment: CDR1 SNHLY and CDR2 FYNNEI. CDR3 in amino acids: CASRGLAGDTQYF. CDR3 DNA sequence: TGTGCCAGCAGGGGACTAGCGGGAGATACGCAGTATTTT.

This clone was observed a handful of times. V usage is TRBV6-1 and J usage is TRBJ2-1, with D perhaps matching TRBD2 (6 bases). Germline V lookup: CDR1 MNHNS, CDR2 SASEGT. Between the trimmed V and J ends, which lost 4 bases and 0 bases, there was a span of 16 bases. The CDR3 is 17 amino acids. CDR3 DNA: TGTGCCAGCAGTGCGCCTACTAGCCGAAGCTCCTACAATGAGCAGTTCTTC. Protein: CASSAPTSRSSYNEQFF.

DNA for the CDR3: TGTGCCAGCAGCTTAGGGTCCTTGACAGGGACCAATAATTCACCCCTCCACTTT. Amino acid sequence: CASSLGSLTGTNNSPLHF. The rearrangement joins TRBV7-9 to TRBJ1-6, with 7 bases that match TRBD1. This CDR3 has 18 amino acids. Trimming at V came to 1 base and at J to 5 bases, leaving 11 bases not matched to a gene. Germline assignment: CDR1 SEHNR and CDR2 FQNEAQ (reference sequence).

This chain joins TRBV6-5 and TRBJ1-2; possibly TRBD1 for D (5 bases). The CDR3 extends over 13 amino acids. The germline V gene encodes CDR1 MNHEY and CDR2 SVGAGI. The germline V and J ends were trimmed by 2 bases and 4 bases, with 8 bases remaining between them. In DNA, the CDR3 is TGTGCCAGCAGTTACAGGGGAACCTATGGCTACACCTTC. As protein: CASSYRGTYGYTF.

The chain links TRBV7-3 to TRBJ2-7; 9 nucleotides align to TRBD2. The CDR3 length is 15 residues. With 3 bases clipped from V and 6 bases from J, the junction kept 9 bases outside the gene matches. CDR1 is SGHTA and CDR2 is FQGTGA in the germline V gene. The CDR3 here is CASSLYSGSLAEQYF. DNA for the CDR3: TGTGCCAGCAGCTTGTATAGCGGGAGTCTAGCCGAGCAGTACTTC.

In its sample, this clone was seen a few times. The chain has TRBV9 and TRBJ1-1; no reliable D call. V was pared by 2 bases and J by 0 bases, with 8 bases between. Per germline, CDR1 SGDLS and CDR2 YYNGEE. This CDR3 spans 14 amino acids. The CDR3 DNA follows: TGTGCCAGCAGCGTCGGTACCATGAACACTGAAGCTTTCTTT. This sequence encodes CASSVGTMNTEAFF.

This chain connects TRBV6-5 to TRBJ2-5; the D gene could be TRBD1 or TRBD2 (6 bases each). This CDR3 spans 16 amino acids. Trimming stripped 2 bases from V and 5 bases from J, with 18 bases between. Germline V CDR1 and CDR2: MNHEY, SVGAGI. Here the CDR3 reads CASSYRGVLGQETQYF. The DNA for the CDR3 is TGTGCCAGCAGTTACAGGGGGGTTTTAGGGCAGGAGACCCAGTACTTC.

The chain joins TRBV5-4 to TRBJ2-5; D not resolved. CDR1 SGHNT and CDR2 YYREEE come from the germline V gene (reference sequence). Deletions cut 0 bases from V and 2 bases from J, with 11 bases between. This CDR3 is built from 15 residues. This chain's CDR3 is CASSLAVGTQETQYF. CDR3 coding DNA: TGTGCCAGCAGCTTGGCAGTGGGCACGCAAGAGACCCAGTACTTC.

V is TRBV7-9 and J is TRBJ2-3; D remains ambiguous. The germline gives CDR1 SEHNR, CDR2 FQNEAQ (reference sequence). V lost 3 bases and J 6 bases, leaving 7 bases between the germline ends. CDR3 size: 12 residues. The DNA of the CDR3 is TGTGCCAGCAGCTTGAGACGCGATACGCAGTATTTT. As protein: CASSLRRDTQYF.

A single count supports this clone. The rearrangement links TRBV5-1 to TRBJ2-3, with D possibly being TRBD2 (6 bases). Germline V gives CDR1 SGHRS, CDR2 YFSETQ. CDR3 length equals 14 residues. V was pared by 3 bases and J by 4 bases, with 12 bases between. This chain's CDR3 is CASSSGTPSDTQYF. Written as DNA, the CDR3 is TGCGCCAGCAGCTCCGGGACTCCCTCAGATACGCAGTATTTT.

This clone has just a few counts. The chain carries TRBV11-2 and TRBJ2-3; D is unclear. CDR1 is SGHAT, CDR2 FQNNGV, per germline. This CDR3 is 14 amino acids long. The germline V and J ends were trimmed by 4 bases and 5 bases, with 13 bases remaining between them. CDR3 sequence (DNA): TGTGCCAGCAGCTACACGAACGGCGGAGATACGCAGTATTTT. Amino acid sequence: CASSYTNGGDTQYF.

Details on this clone: Other nucleotide sequences in the sample specify the same CDR3. V is TRBV5-1 and J is TRBJ2-7; D not certain. V was trimmed by 0 bases and J by 4 bases, leaving 2 bases between them. The CDR3 runs 11 residues. From germline, CDR1 is SGHRS and CDR2 YFSETQ. The CDR3 nucleotides read TGCGCCAGCAGCTTGGCGTACGAGCAGTACTTC. Amino acid sequence: CASSLAYEQYF.

This chain links TRBV9 with TRBJ2-5; D is unresolved. The CDR3 covers 13 residues. Trimming stripped 4 bases from V and 2 bases from J, with 9 bases between. Germline loops: CDR1 SGDLS, CDR2 YYNGEE. The CDR3 region has the DNA TGTGCCAGCAGCTCCCCTCTTCAAGAGACCCAGTACTTC. This translates into CASSSPLQETQYF. Full variable domain (rest looked up from reference TRBV9 and TRBJ2-5): DSGVTQTPKHLITATGQRVTLRCSPRSGDLSVYWYQQSLDQGLQFLIQYYNGEERAKGNILERFSAQQFPDLHSELNLSSLELGDSALYFCASSSPLQETQYFGPGTRLLVL.

The chain joins TRBV10-3 to TRBJ1-1; D might be TRBD1 (5 bases). Trimming removed 3 bases at V and 5 bases at J, with 19 bases between. In germline, CDR1 is ENHRY, CDR2 SYGVKD. This CDR3 is 16 amino acids long. In DNA form, the CDR3 reads TGTGCCATCAGTGAATTGGTAACCGAAGGGGTTACTGAAGCTTTCTTT. Residues: CAISELVTEGVTEAFF.

The V and J genes are TRBV10-3 and TRBJ2-2, with a tentative D call TRBD1 (6 bases). Germline CDR1 is ENHRY and CDR2 is SYGVKD. This CDR3 spans 14 amino acids. V lost 5 bases, J lost 1 base, and 8 bases lay in between. The CDR3 protein is CAISPGQNTGELFF. CDR3 DNA sequence: TGTGCCATCAGTCCGGGACAGAACACCGGGGAGCTGTTTTTT.

The CDR3: CASSSPGGTEDYEQYF. DNA of the CDR3: TGTGCCAGCAGCTCTCCCGGGGGGACGGAGGACTACGAGCAGTACTTC. The chain has TRBV5-5 and TRBJ2-7, with 7 bases aligning to TRBD2. J lost 3 bases, V lost 3 bases, and 12 bases had no gene match. The CDR3 totals 16 residues. Germline values: CDR1 SGHKS, CDR2 YYEKEE (reference sequence).

The V gene is TRBV30, the J gene TRBJ1-3; TRBD1 agrees at 7 bases. Germline V CDR1 and CDR2: GTSNPN, SVGIG (reference sequence). V lost 2 bases and J lost 4; bases outside the gene matches: 17. This CDR3 contains 18 residues. CDR3 in DNA: TGTGCCTGGAGTACCGAAGCTAGGGGGCTTGATGGAGGAAACACCATATATTTT. It specifies CAWSTEARGLDGGNTIYF.